Listed here are 25 T cell receptor beta chains from one sample, sequenced in a study of T cell responses to AZD1222 COVID-19 vaccine. Method: immunoSEQ multiplex PCR; TCRdb's copy keeps in-frame clones and lacks some. There are about 97,000 clones in the sample; 84% occur only once, and about 17% lies in the top ten. The sample was peripheral blood, taken on day 0 of AZD1222 vaccination. The receptors here all came from an adult in good health.

The chain is built from TRBV29-1 and TRBJ2-7, with 14 bases identical to TRBD2. CDR3 length: 15 amino acids. Germline assignment: CDR1 SQVTM and CDR2 ANQGSEA. V was pared by 6 bases and J by 4 bases, with 8 bases of the junction left unmatched. The CDR3 bases are TGCAGCGTCGCCGGGACTAGCGGGAGTGTTTACGAGCAGTACTTC. Its protein product is CSVAGTSGSVYEQYF.

This CDR3 is CASSLRGPDTQYF. CDR3 nucleotides: TGTGCCAGCAGCTTAAGGGGGCCAGATACGCAGTATTTT. The chain uses TRBV7-2 and TRBJ2-3; 7 bases agree with TRBD1. The germline gives CDR1 SGHTA, CDR2 FQGNSA. J gave up 4 bases and V 2 bases, and 0 bases lay outside the gene matches. CDR3 size: 13 residues.

This rearrangement joins TRBV10-2 to TRBJ2-7, with 9 bases that match TRBD1. This CDR3 is built from 13 residues. V shed 4 bases and J 5 bases; nucleotides not matched to a gene: 3. CDR1 and CDR2 from the germline V gene are WSHSY and SAAADI. CDR3: CASSATGGHEQYV. The CDR3, as DNA: TGCGCCAGCAGTGCTACAGGGGGCCACGAGCAGTACGTC.

This clone has a handful of counts. The chain carries TRBV6-5 and TRBJ2-7; 8 bases fit TRBD1. Per germline, CDR1 MNHEY and CDR2 SVGAGI. The V and J ends lost 6 bases and 4 bases, in that order; junction bases with no gene match: 8. The CDR3 is 14 amino acids. CDR3 in amino acids: CASSKGQAGYEQYF. CDR3 nucleotide sequence: TGTGCCAGCAGCAAGGGACAGGCTGGATACGAGCAGTACTTC.

This chain connects TRBV2 to TRBJ2-1, with 11 bases matching TRBD2. Per germline, CDR1 SNHLY and CDR2 FYNNEI. The ends lost 7 bases at V and 5 bases at J; junction bases unmatched: 7. The CDR3 spans 15 residues. The CDR3, as DNA: TGTGCCAGCAACCAACTAGCGGGAGTAAACAATGAGCAGTTCTTC. It yields the protein CASNQLAGVNNEQFF.

The V and J genes are TRBV13 and TRBJ2-5; a weak D match, TRBD2 (6 bases). This CDR3 spans 15 amino acids. CDR1 is PRHDT, CDR2 FYEKMQ, per germline (reference sequence). Trimming stripped 0 bases from V and 4 bases from J, with 12 bases between. In DNA, the CDR3 is TGTGCCAGCAGCTTAGGCAGAGCGGGCCTAGAGACCCAGTACTTC. Translating gives CASSLGRAGLETQYF.

This chain links TRBV6-4 with TRBJ2-1; 12 bases fit TRBD2. This CDR3 contains 16 residues. V lost 6 bases, J lost 4 bases, and 7 bases stayed unmatched. Per the germline V gene, CDR1 is MRHNA and CDR2 is SNTAGT. The CDR3 reads CASSPMTSGSYNEQFF. The CDR3 DNA sequence: TGTGCCAGCAGCCCGATGACTAGCGGGAGTTACAATGAGCAGTTCTTC.

The V and J genes are TRBV12-3 or TRBV12-4 and TRBJ1-1, with D uncertain. This CDR3 is built from 13 residues. Trimming took off 5 bases at V and 1 base at J, with 8 bases between the two ends. CDR3 coding DNA: TGTGCCAGCAGTCCCTCCAAGAACACTGAAGCTTTCTTT. This gives the protein CASSPSKNTEAFF.

The rearrangement links TRBV18 to TRBJ1-4; D is unresolved. The CDR3 totals 13 residues. Trimming removed 2 bases at V and 7 bases at J, with 8 bases between. The germline V gene has CDR1 KGHSH and CDR2 LQKENI. The CDR3 DNA follows: TGTGCCAGCTCACCATCCGACCTTGAAAAACTGTTTTTT. Translated, it gives CASSPSDLEKLFF.

This chain links TRBV11-2 with TRBJ2-3; 7 bases line up with TRBD2. CDR3 length equals 15 residues. Trimming removed 0 bases from V and 4 bases from J; junction bases left unmatched: 4. CDR1 is SGHAT, CDR2 FQNNGV, per germline. The DNA for the CDR3 is TGTGCCAGCAGCTTAGAGGGGGGGAGGGCAGATACGCAGTATTTT. This codes for CASSLEGGRADTQYF.

In this sample, this clone turned up once. Written as DNA, the CDR3 is TGTGCCAGCAGCCAAGGCGTAGGACAGTATGAAAAACTGTTTTTT. This sequence encodes CASSQGVGQYEKLFF. The chain links TRBV14 to TRBJ1-4; a weak D match, TRBD1 (6 bases). Germline loops: CDR1 SGHDN, CDR2 FVKESK. This CDR3 contains 15 residues. Deletions cut 1 base from V and 6 bases from J, with 12 bases between.

V usage is TRBV7-8 and J usage is TRBJ1-4; D is unclear. The CDR3 is made up of 13 amino acids. Germline loops: CDR1 SGHVS, CDR2 FQNEAQ. Deletions cut 5 bases from V and 0 bases from J, with 4 bases between. The CDR3 DNA follows: TGTGCCAGCAGCATCTCAACTAATGAAAAACTGTTTTTT. Its translation is CASSISTNEKLFF.

V usage is TRBV2 and J usage is TRBJ2-3; 7 nucleotides align to TRBD2. The germline V gene has CDR1 SNHLY and CDR2 FYNNEI. J gave up 2 bases and V 1 base, and 0 bases lay outside the gene matches. This CDR3 is 14 amino acids long. In DNA, the CDR3 is TGTGCCAGCAGTGAAGGACTAGCCACAGATACGCAGTATTTT. Residues: CASSEGLATDTQYF. The complete variable domain, with remaining parts taken from reference TRBV2 and TRBJ2-3, reads EPEVTQTPSHQVTQMGQEVILRCVPISNHLYFYWYRQILGQKVEFLVSFYNNEISEKSEIFDDQFSVERPDGSNFTLKIRSTKLEDSAMYFCASSEGLATDTQYFGPGTRLTVL.

This clone has just a few counts. The chain recombines TRBV7-8 with TRBJ1-4; D is uncertain. Trimming shortened V by 5 bases and J by 3 bases, and 16 bases separated the two germline ends. Germline-derived CDR1 and CDR2 are SGHVS and FQNEAQ. The CDR3 is made up of 16 amino acids. DNA of the CDR3: TGTGCCAGCAGCCTCCTCTCCCGGACGCCTAATGAAAAACTGTTTTTT. Translating gives CASSLLSRTPNEKLFF. The entire variable domain, with the rest obtained from reference TRBV7-8 and TRBJ1-4, is as follows: GAGVSQSPRYKVAKRGQDVALRCDPISGHVSLFWYQQALGQGPEFLTYFQNEAQLDKSGLPSDRFFAERPEGSVSTLKIQRTQQEDSAVYLCASSLLSRTPNEKLFFGSGTQLSVL.

The rearrangement uses TRBV5-6 and TRBJ2-5; D not resolved. The V and J ends lost 4 bases and 5 bases respectively, with 6 bases between them. The CDR3 is made up of 11 amino acids. The germline V gene has CDR1 SGHDT and CDR2 YYEEEE. In DNA, the CDR3 is TGTGCCAGCAGCAAAACGGAGACCCAGTACTTC. It is translated as CASSKTETQYF.

The rearrangement joins TRBV4-3 to TRBJ1-1; D might be TRBD1 (5 bases). Germline V gene data show CDR1 as LGHNA and CDR2 as YSLEER. CDR3 length: 14 residues. V was trimmed by 0 bases and J by 10 bases, leaving 15 bases between them. CDR3 nucleotide sequence: TGCGCCAGCAGCCAAGAACAGGACACATTCGGAGCTTTCTTT. Translated: CASSQEQDTFGAFF.

The chain employs TRBV7-9 and TRBJ1-4, with D perhaps matching TRBD1 (6 bases). The germline V gene has CDR1 SEHNR and CDR2 FQNEAQ (reference sequence). With 8 bases removed from V and 4 bases from J, the gap between germline ends came to 14 bases. The CDR3 is 14 amino acids. The CDR3 bases are TGTGCCAGCTGGGGGGCCGGAGGTAATGAAAAACTGTTTTTT. Translation gives CASWGAGGNEKLFF.

This clone was detected a few times. V usage is TRBV19 and J usage is TRBJ1-4, with TRBD1 matching over 7 bases. Trimming at V came to 4 bases and at J to 8 bases, leaving 13 bases not matched to a gene. Per the germline V gene, CDR1 is LNHDA and CDR2 is SQIVND (reference sequence). The CDR3 is 16 residues long. The CDR3 DNA follows: TGTGCCAGTAGTAGAGTGAAGGGGGCCACTGAAGAAAAACTGTTTTTT. Translation: CASSRVKGATEEKLFF.

In its sample, this clone was seen once. This sequence joins TRBV7-6 and TRBJ1-1; 11 nucleotides agree with TRBD1. The CDR3 consists of 15 residues. V shed 5 bases and J 5 bases; nucleotides not matched to a gene: 7. CDR1 and CDR2 from the germline V gene are SGHVS and FNYEAQ. As DNA, the CDR3 is TGTGCCAGCAGCCTACAAGGACAGGGGGCTACTGAAGCTTTCTTT. Its translation: CASSLQGQGATEAFF.

This clone was seen just once. Sequence at one end of the junction differs from germline and may be a read error. The chain uses TRBV5-1 and TRBJ2-5; D may correspond to TRBD1 or TRBD2 (5 bases each). Germline values: CDR1 SGHRS, CDR2 YFSETQ. The CDR3 loop spans 16 amino acids. CDR3 bases: TGCGCCAGTAGCTTGGTTTCAGGGCGGGTAGGCGAGACCCAGTACTTC. Protein sequence: CASSLVSGRVGETQYF. Full variable domain (outside the CDR3, taken from reference TRBV5-1 and TRBJ2-5): KAGVTQTPRYLIKTRGQQVTLSCSPISGHRSVSWYQQTPGQGLQFLFEYFSETQRNKGNFPGRFSGRQFSNSRSEMNVSTLELGDSALYLCASSLVSGRVGETQYFGPGTRLLVL.

The J gene is TRBJ1-2, the V gene TRBV19; 10 bases agree with TRBD1. This CDR3 spans 15 amino acids. After removal of 4 bases from V and 7 bases from J, the junction contained 9 bases not matched to a gene. Per germline, CDR1 LNHDA and CDR2 SQIVND (reference sequence). CDR3 sequence reads: CASSTKGQGLGGYTF. In DNA, the CDR3 is TGTGCCAGTAGTACAAAGGGACAGGGGTTAGGTGGCTACACCTTC.

This clone was detected once. The chain is built from TRBV6-5 and TRBJ1-5; TRBD1 agrees at 7 bases. Losses at the gene ends were 7 bases for V and 3 bases for J; bases not matched to a gene: 6. The CDR3 is 14 amino acids. The germline V gene encodes CDR1 MNHEY and CDR2 SVGAGI. This CDR3 reads CASNRGQDNQPQHF. The CDR3 DNA sequence: TGTGCCAGCAATAGGGGGCAGGACAATCAGCCCCAGCATTTT.

This chain connects TRBV2 to TRBJ2-3, with D perhaps TRBD1 (5 bases). V lost 5 bases, J lost 0 bases, and 15 bases lay in between. CDR1 and CDR2 (germline): SNHLY, FYNNEI. The CDR3 runs to 16 residues. The CDR3 sequence is CASSFGTGTSTDTQYF. The DNA for the CDR3 is TGTGCCAGCAGTTTCGGCACAGGAACTAGCACAGATACGCAGTATTTT.

This chain links TRBV4-2 with TRBJ1-2; 8 bases fit TRBD1. Germline CDR1 and CDR2: LGHNA and YNFKEQ. CDR3 length: 15 amino acids. Trimming at V came to 3 bases and at J to 8 bases, leaving 11 bases not matched to a gene. The CDR3 sequence is CASSQLTGGALGYTF. The DNA for the CDR3 is TGTGCCAGCAGCCAGTTAACAGGGGGTGCCTTAGGCTACACCTTC.

This clone appeared once. The J gene is TRBJ1-3, the V gene TRBV6-5; 10 bases are a match to TRBD1. Looked up from germline, CDR1 is MNHEY and CDR2 is SVGAGI. The J segment lost 6 bases and the V segment lost 7 bases, leaving 6 bases of the junction unmatched. The CDR3 covers 14 residues. The CDR3 reads CASISGTGENTIYF. In DNA form, the CDR3 reads TGTGCCAGCATTTCCGGGACAGGGGAAAACACCATATATTTT.